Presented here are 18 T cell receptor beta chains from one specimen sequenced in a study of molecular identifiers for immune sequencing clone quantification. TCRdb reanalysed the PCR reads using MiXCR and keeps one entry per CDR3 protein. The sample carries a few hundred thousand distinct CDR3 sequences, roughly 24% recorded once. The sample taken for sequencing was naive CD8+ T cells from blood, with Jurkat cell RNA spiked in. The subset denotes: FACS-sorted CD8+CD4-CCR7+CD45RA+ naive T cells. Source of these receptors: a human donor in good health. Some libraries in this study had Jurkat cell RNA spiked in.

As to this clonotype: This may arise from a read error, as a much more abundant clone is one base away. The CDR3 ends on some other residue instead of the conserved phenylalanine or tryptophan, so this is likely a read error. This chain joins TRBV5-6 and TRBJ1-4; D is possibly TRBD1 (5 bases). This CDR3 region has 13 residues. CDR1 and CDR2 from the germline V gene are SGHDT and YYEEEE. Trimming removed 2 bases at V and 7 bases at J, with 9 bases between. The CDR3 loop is CASSFDDSEKLFS. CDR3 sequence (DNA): TGTGCCAGCAGCTTTGACGACAGTGAAAAACTGTTTTCT.

In nucleotides, the CDR3 is TGTGCCAGCAGCTTAGGACTAGGAAGCGGGGAGCTGTTTTTT. Protein sequence: CASSLGLGSGELFF. The chain links TRBV7-9 to TRBJ2-2, with D perhaps matching TRBD2 (6 bases). There are 14 residues in the CDR3. V was clipped by 1 base and J by 7 bases, with 10 bases between them. CDR1 and CDR2 from the germline V gene are SEHNR and FQNEAQ (reference sequence).

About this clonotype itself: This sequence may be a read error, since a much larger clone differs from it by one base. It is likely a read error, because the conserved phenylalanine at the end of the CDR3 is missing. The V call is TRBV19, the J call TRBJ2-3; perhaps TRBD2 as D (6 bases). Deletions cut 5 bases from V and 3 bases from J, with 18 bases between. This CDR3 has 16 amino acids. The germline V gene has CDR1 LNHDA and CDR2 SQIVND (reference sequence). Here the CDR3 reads CASSADGLSGTDTQYS. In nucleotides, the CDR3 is TGTGCCAGTAGTGCCGACGGACTATCGGGTACAGATACGCAGTATTCT.

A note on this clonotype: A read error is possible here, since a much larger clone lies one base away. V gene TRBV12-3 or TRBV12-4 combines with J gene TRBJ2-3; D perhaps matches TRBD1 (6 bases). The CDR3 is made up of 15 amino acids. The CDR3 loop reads CASSLSDRSIDTQYF. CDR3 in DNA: TGTGCCAGCAGTTTATCAGACAGGAGCATAGATACGCAGTATTTT.

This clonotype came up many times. CDR3 bases: TGTGCCAGCAGCTTAGGGTCAGCAGAAAGCAATGAGCAGTTCTTC. It codes for CASSLGSAESNEQFF. The rearrangement uses TRBV7-9 and TRBJ2-1; D unresolved. The length of the CDR3 is 15 residues. The V gene's germline CDR1 is SEHNR and CDR2 FQNEAQ (reference sequence). V was cut by 1 base and J by 6 bases, with 13 bases left in between.

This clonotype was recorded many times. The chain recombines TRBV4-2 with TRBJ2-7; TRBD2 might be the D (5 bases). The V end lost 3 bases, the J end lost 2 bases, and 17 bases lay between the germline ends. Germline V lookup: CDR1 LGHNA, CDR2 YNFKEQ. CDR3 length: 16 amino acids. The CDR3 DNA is TGTGCCAGCAGCCAGCTGGGAGCAACGTCGGCCTACGAGCAGTACTTC. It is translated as CASSQLGATSAYEQYF.

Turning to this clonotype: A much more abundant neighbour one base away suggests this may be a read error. The CDR3 protein is CASSTEGTRNEKLFF. CDR3 sequence (DNA): TGTGCCAGCAGTACCGAAGGGACAAGAAATGAAAAACTGTTTTTT. This chain links TRBV2 with TRBJ1-4, with a tentative D call TRBD1 (6 bases). Trimming cost V 5 bases and J 5 bases, with 15 bases left between them. This CDR3 spans 15 amino acids. Looked up from germline, CDR1 is SNHLY and CDR2 is FYNNEI.

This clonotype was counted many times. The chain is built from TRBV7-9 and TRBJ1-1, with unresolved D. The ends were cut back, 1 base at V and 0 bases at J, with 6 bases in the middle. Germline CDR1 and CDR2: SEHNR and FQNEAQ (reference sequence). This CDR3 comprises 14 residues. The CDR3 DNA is TGTGCCAGCAGCTTAGTTAGCTTGAACACTGAAGCTTTCTTT. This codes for CASSLVSLNTEAFF. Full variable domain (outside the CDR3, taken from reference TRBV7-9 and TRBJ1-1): DTGVSQNPRHKITKRGQNVTFRCDPISEHNRLYWYRQTLGQGPEFLTYFQNEAQLEKSRLLSDRFSAERPKGSFSTLEIQRTEQGDSAMYLCASSLVSLNTEAFFGQGTRLTVV.

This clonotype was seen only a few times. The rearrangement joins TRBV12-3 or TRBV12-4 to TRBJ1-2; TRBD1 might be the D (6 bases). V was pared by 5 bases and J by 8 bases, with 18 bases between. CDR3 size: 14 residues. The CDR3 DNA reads TGTGCCAGCAGTCAAGGACAGCCCGGTTGGGGCTACACCTTC. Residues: CASSQGQPGWGYTF.

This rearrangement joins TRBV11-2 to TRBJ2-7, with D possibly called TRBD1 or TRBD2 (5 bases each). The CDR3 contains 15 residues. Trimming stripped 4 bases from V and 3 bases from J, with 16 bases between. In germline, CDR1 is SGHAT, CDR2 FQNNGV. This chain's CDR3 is CASSSGRGMGYEQYF. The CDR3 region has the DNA TGTGCCAGCAGCTCCGGTCGGGGCATGGGCTACGAGCAGTACTTC.

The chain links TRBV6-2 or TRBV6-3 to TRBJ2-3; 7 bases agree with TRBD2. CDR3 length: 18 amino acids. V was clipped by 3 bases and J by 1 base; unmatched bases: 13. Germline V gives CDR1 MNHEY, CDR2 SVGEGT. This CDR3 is CASSYQPGERGRTDTQYF. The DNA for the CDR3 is TGTGCCAGCAGTTATCAACCCGGTGAGCGGGGACGCACAGATACGCAGTATTTT.

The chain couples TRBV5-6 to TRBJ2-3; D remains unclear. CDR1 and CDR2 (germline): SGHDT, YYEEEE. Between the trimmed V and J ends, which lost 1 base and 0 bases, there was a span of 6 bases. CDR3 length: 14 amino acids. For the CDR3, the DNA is TGTGCCAGCAGCTTGCCCCCAAGCACAGATACGCAGTATTTT. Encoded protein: CASSLPPSTDTQYF.

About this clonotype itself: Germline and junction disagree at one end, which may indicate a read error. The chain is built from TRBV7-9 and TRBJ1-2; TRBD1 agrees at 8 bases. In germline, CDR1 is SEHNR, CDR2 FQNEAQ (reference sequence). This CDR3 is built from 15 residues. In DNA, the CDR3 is TGTGCCGGCAGCGGACAGGGTCCCAGGGGCTATAGCTACACCTTC. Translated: CAGSGQGPRGYSYTF.

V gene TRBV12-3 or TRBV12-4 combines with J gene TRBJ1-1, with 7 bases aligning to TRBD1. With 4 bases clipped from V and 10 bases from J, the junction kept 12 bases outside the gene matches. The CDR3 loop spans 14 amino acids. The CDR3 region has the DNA TGTGCCAGCAGTTCGGACAGGAGGGCCCCTGCAGCTTTCTTT. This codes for CASSSDRRAPAAFF.

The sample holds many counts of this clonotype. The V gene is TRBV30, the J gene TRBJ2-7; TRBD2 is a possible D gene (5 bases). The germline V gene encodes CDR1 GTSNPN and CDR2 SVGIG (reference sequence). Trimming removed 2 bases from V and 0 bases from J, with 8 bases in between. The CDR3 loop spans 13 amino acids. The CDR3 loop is CAWSLASSYEQYF. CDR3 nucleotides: TGTGCCTGGAGTCTAGCTAGCTCCTACGAGCAGTACTTC.

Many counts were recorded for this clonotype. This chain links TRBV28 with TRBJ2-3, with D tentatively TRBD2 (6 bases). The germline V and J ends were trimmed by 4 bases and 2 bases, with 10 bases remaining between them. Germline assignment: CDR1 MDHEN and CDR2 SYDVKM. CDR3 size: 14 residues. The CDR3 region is CASSSRGFTDTQYF. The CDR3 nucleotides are TGTGCCAGCAGTTCGCGGGGATTCACAGATACGCAGTATTTT.

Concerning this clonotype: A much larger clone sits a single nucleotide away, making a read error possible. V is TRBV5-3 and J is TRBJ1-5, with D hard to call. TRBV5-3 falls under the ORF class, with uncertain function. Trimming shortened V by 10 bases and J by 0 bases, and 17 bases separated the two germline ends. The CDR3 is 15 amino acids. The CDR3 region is CAGSFGSISNQPQHF. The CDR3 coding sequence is TGTGCCGGCAGCTTTGGTTCGATTAGCAATCAGCCCCAGCATTTT.

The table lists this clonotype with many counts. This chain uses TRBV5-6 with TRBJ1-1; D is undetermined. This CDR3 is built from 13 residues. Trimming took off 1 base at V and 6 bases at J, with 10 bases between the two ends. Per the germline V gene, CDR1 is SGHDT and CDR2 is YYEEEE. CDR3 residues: CASSLWPGAEAFF. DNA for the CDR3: TGTGCCAGCAGCTTGTGGCCTGGCGCTGAAGCTTTCTTT.